The 14 T cell receptor beta chains given below trace back to one sample, sequenced in a study of PD-L1 blockade in urothelial cancer. Assay used: immunoSEQ multiplex PCR; TCRdb lists only in-frame clones, some missing. The sample lists tens of thousands of clones, 70% to 85% occurring once. Sequenced material: PBMCs, taken around atezolizumab (anti-PD-L1) treatment. The receptors were gathered from a man aged 55 to 70 with urothelial cancer.

CDR3 sequence (DNA): TGTGCCTGGAGTTTGGGACAGCTCATGAACACTGAAGCTTTCTTT. It yields the protein CAWSLGQLMNTEAFF. The rearrangement uses TRBV30 and TRBJ1-1; 7 bases map to TRBD1. The CDR3 has 15 amino acids. J gave up 0 bases and V 2 bases, and 6 bases lay outside the gene matches. Germline-derived CDR1 and CDR2 are GTSNPN and SVGIG (reference sequence).

The J gene is TRBJ1-6, the V gene TRBV19; 11 nucleotides align to TRBD1. J was trimmed by 6 bases and V by 6 bases; bases with no gene match: 7. Germline CDR1 reads LNHDA; CDR2 reads SQIVND (reference sequence). There are 16 residues in the CDR3. The CDR3 is CASSIRTGGFNSPLHF. In DNA form, the CDR3 reads TGTGCCAGTAGCATTCGGACAGGGGGCTTTAATTCACCCCTCCACTTT.

CDR3 coding DNA: TGTGCCTGGAGTGGACATGGCCAAGACTATGGCTACACCTTC. This translates into CAWSGHGQDYGYTF. The genes are TRBV30 and TRBJ1-2; D not resolved. Germline CDR1 is GTSNPN and CDR2 is SVGIG (reference sequence). The CDR3 is 14 amino acids. Trimming removed 1 base from V and 3 bases from J, with 12 bases in between.

The gene calls are TRBV5-1 and TRBJ2-1; 10 bases match TRBD2. Looked up from germline, CDR1 is SGHRS and CDR2 is YFSETQ. J gave up 7 bases and V 0 bases, and 10 bases lay outside the gene matches. CDR3 length equals 17 residues. The CDR3 DNA reads as TGCGCCAGCAGCTTGGAGGCTAGCGGGAGCCATGGGAATGAGCAGTTCTTC. Encoded protein: CASSLEASGSHGNEQFF. The variable domain in full, with the rest retrieved from reference TRBV5-1 and TRBJ2-1, is KAGVTQTPRYLIKTRGQQVTLSCSPISGHRSVSWYQQTPGQGLQFLFEYFSETQRNKGNFPGRFSGRQFSNSRSEMNVSTLELGDSALYLCASSLEASGSHGNEQFFGPGTRLTVL.

The chain carries TRBV7-2 and TRBJ1-2; 8 nucleotides align to TRBD1. Germline V gene sequence: CDR1 SGHTA, CDR2 FQGNSA. The CDR3 is made up of 15 amino acids. V lost 4 bases and J lost 5; bases outside the gene matches: 9. CDR3 residues: CASSSPDRAGYGYTF. The CDR3 DNA follows: TGTGCCAGCAGCTCCCCGGACAGGGCTGGGTATGGCTACACCTTC. Supplemented by reference TRBV7-2 and TRBJ1-2, the full variable domain reads GAGVSQSPSNKVTEKGKDVELRCDPISGHTALYWYRQSLGQGLEFLIYFQGNSAPDKSGLPSDRFSAERTGGSVSTLTIQRTQQEDSAVYLCASSSPDRAGYGYTFGSGTRLTVV.

V usage is TRBV12-5 and J usage is TRBJ2-3; possibly TRBD1 for D (5 bases). The CDR3 has 15 amino acids. Trimming pared 0 bases from V and 2 bases from J, leaving 9 bases between. The germline V gene has CDR1 LGHNT and CDR2 FRNRAP. Here the CDR3 DNA reads TGTGCTAGTGGTTTGGTACTCGGACACACAGATACGCAGTATTTT. Translated, it gives CASGLVLGHTDTQYF.

A word on this clone: The same CDR3 can be traced to other DNA sequences in this sample. The DNA of the CDR3 is TGCGCCAGCAGCTTGGCGGGACAGGGGAATGAAAAACTGTTTTTT. This sequence encodes CASSLAGQGNEKLFF. This rearrangement joins TRBV5-1 to TRBJ1-4; TRBD1 aligns across 10 bases. CDR3 length: 15 residues. Trimming took 0 bases from V and 5 from J; bases not matched to a gene: 1. Germline values: CDR1 SGHRS, CDR2 YFSETQ.

The V call is TRBV5-4, the J call TRBJ1-6, with TRBD1 matching over 9 bases. The ends lost 4 bases at V and 7 bases at J; junction bases unmatched: 6. The germline V gene encodes CDR1 SGHNT and CDR2 YYREEE (reference sequence). The CDR3 spans 15 residues. The CDR3 sequence: CASSTGDRANSPLHF. The CDR3 DNA follows: TGTGCCAGCAGCACTGGGGACAGGGCAAATTCACCCCTCCACTTT.

The CDR3 here is CAWTSGATDTQYF. The CDR3 DNA reads TGTGCCTGGACAAGCGGGGCCACAGATACGCAGTATTTT. The V gene is TRBV30, the J gene TRBJ2-3; TRBD2 aligns across 7 bases. The ends lost 4 bases at V and 2 bases at J; junction bases unmatched: 3. CDR3 length equals 13 residues. CDR1 is GTSNPN and CDR2 is SVGIG in the germline V gene (reference sequence). The variable domain in full, with the rest retrieved from reference TRBV30 and TRBJ2-3, is SQTIHQWPATLVQPVGSPLSLECTVEGTSNPNLYWYRQAAGRGLQLLFYSVGIGQISSEVPQNLSASRPQDRQFILSSKKLLLSDSGFYLCAWTSGATDTQYFGPGTRLTVL.

The chain employs TRBV7-2 and TRBJ1-6; a possible D gene is TRBD1 (5 bases). Germline V gene sequence: CDR1 SGHTA, CDR2 FQGNSA. With 7 bases removed from V and 5 bases from J, the gap between germline ends came to 12 bases. CDR3 length equals 14 residues. The CDR3 coding sequence is TGTGCCAGCAAACTTAGGGGTAATAATTCACCCCTCCACTTT. Encoded protein: CASKLRGNNSPLHF.

In DNA, the CDR3 is TGTGCCAGCAGTGCCGGGAGGGCGGGGGCCAACGTCCTGACTTTC. The encoded protein is CASSAGRAGANVLTF. The rearrangement joins TRBV2 to TRBJ2-6, with 8 bases that match TRBD2. Germline V gene data show CDR1 as SNHLY and CDR2 as FYNNEI. Trimming removed 4 bases from V and 4 bases from J; junction bases left unmatched: 3. The CDR3 totals 15 residues.

CDR3 region: CASSDLAGIGAEAFF. The CDR3 nucleotides read TGCGCCAGCAGTGATTTGGCAGGAATAGGCGCTGAAGCTTTCTTT. V usage is TRBV10-2 and J usage is TRBJ1-1; no reliable D call. The length of the CDR3 is 15 residues. Trimming cost V 3 bases and J 6 bases, with 17 bases left between them. CDR1 and CDR2 (germline): WSHSY, SAAADI.

The J gene is TRBJ1-6, the V gene TRBV18; a weak D match, TRBD1 (5 bases). Germline lookup yields CDR1 KGHSH and CDR2 LQKENI. V lost 2 bases and J 7 bases, leaving 18 bases between the germline ends. This CDR3 region has 17 residues. CDR3: CASSPSSTSGANSPLHF. The CDR3 DNA reads TGTGCCAGCTCACCAAGTAGCACATCTGGGGCAAATTCACCCCTCCACTTT.

The CDR3, as DNA: TGTGCCAGTAGTTCCGGACTAGCTCCCTACGAGCAGTACTTC. Translation gives CASSSGLAPYEQYF. The chain couples TRBV19 to TRBJ2-7; 8 bases are a match to TRBD2. V lost 5 bases to trimming and J lost 2 bases; unmatched junction nucleotides: 5. The V gene's germline CDR1 is LNHDA and CDR2 SQIVND (reference sequence). The CDR3 has 14 amino acids.